These 27 T cell receptor beta chains came from one sample sequenced in a study of T-cell memory formation after mild COVID-19. One entry per CDR3 protein, called by TCRdb with MiXCR from the 5' RACE reads. Among some 450,000 distinct CDR3 sequences listed, over 15% were seen once. Sequencing was carried out using PBMCs or a T cell subset sorted from them (not recorded which). These TCRs come from a man younger than 30 who had mild COVID-19 (a few samples of this study predate the infection). Cell type and time point are not known.

The genes are TRBV29-1 and TRBJ2-3; D is unclear. Germline assignment: CDR1 SQVTM and CDR2 ANQGSEA. This CDR3 has 14 residues. Trimming shortened V by 4 bases and J by 0 bases, and 11 bases separated the two germline ends. As DNA, the CDR3 is TGCAGCGTTGTTCTCGGCAGTAGCACAGATACGCAGTATTTT. This translates into CSVVLGSSTDTQYF.

The chain recombines TRBV7-9 with TRBJ1-5; D unresolved. The germline V gene encodes CDR1 SEHNR and CDR2 FQNEAQ (reference sequence). Trimming took off 6 bases at V and 3 bases at J, with 9 bases between the two ends. This CDR3 region has 13 residues. The CDR3 sequence is CASRGGNNQPQHF. The DNA for the CDR3 is TGTGCCAGCAGAGGAGGGAACAATCAGCCCCAGCATTTT.

The chain recombines TRBV5-6 with TRBJ1-2; a weak D match, TRBD1 (6 bases). The CDR3 length is 13 residues. CDR1 SGHDT and CDR2 YYEEEE come from the germline V gene. Between the trimmed V and J ends, which lost 4 bases and 6 bases, there was a span of 13 bases. The CDR3 spells CASSAWGADGYTF. The DNA of the CDR3 is TGTGCCAGCAGCGCATGGGGGGCCGATGGCTACACCTTC.

This clonotype was counted between two and nine times. This CDR3 reads CASSARQGAAQPQHF. Written as DNA, the CDR3 is TGTGCCAGCAGTGCAAGACAGGGGGCGGCTCAGCCCCAGCATTTT. The chain couples TRBV28 to TRBJ1-5, with 10 bases fitting TRBD1. The V segment lost 5 bases and the J segment 6 bases; nucleotides outside the gene matches: 7. The CDR3 consists of 15 residues. Germline CDR1 is MDHEN and CDR2 is SYDVKM.

V is TRBV24-1 and J is TRBJ2-3, with 7 bases aligning to TRBD2. The CDR3 runs 15 residues. CDR1 is KGHDR and CDR2 is SFDVKD in the germline V gene. V lost 0 bases to trimming and J lost 1 base; unmatched junction nucleotides: 0. The CDR3 spells CATSDLRGGTDTQYF. DNA of the CDR3: TGTGCCACCAGTGATTTGCGGGGGGGCACAGATACGCAGTATTTT.

V is TRBV20-1 and J is TRBJ2-5; 14 bases map to TRBD2. CDR1 and CDR2 (germline): DFQATT, SNEGSKA (reference sequence). This CDR3 region has 14 residues. The V and J ends lost 4 bases and 5 bases, in that order; junction bases with no gene match: 3. The CDR3 spells CSAMGLAGVETQYF. The CDR3 DNA reads as TGCAGTGCTATGGGACTAGCGGGGGTTGAGACCCAGTACTTC.

This clonotype has a handful of counts. The rearrangement uses TRBV5-1 and TRBJ1-1; possible D gene TRBD1, 5 bases. Trimming removed 5 bases at V and 1 base at J, with 12 bases between. The length of the CDR3 is 14 residues. The V gene's germline CDR1 is SGHRS and CDR2 YFSETQ. The CDR3 nucleotides read TGCGCCAGCAGACGTGGGACGGAGAACACTGAAGCTTTCTTT. Amino acid sequence: CASRRGTENTEAFF.

This rearrangement joins TRBV5-1 to TRBJ2-2, with D unclear. Germline assignment: CDR1 SGHRS and CDR2 YFSETQ. Trimming left V 4 bases short and J 1 base short, with 14 bases between. The CDR3 consists of 16 residues. In nucleotides, the CDR3 is TGCGCCAGCAGCCCCACCCCAGCTGAGAACACCGGGGAGCTGTTTTTT. Translated, it gives CASSPTPAENTGELFF.

The chain carries TRBV18 and TRBJ2-3, with D tentatively TRBD1 or TRBD2 (5 bases each). CDR1 and CDR2 (germline): KGHSH, LQKENI. This CDR3 has 17 residues. V gave up 4 bases and J gave up 1 base, with 18 bases separating them. The CDR3 spells CASSLTGQLHRTDTQYF. CDR3 bases: TGTGCCAGCTCACTAACGGGGCAACTACATCGCACAGATACGCAGTATTTT.

The chain has TRBV7-9 and TRBJ1-1, with unresolved D. Germline values: CDR1 SEHNR, CDR2 FQNEAQ (reference sequence). Trimming shortened V by 4 bases and J by 3 bases, and 9 bases separated the two germline ends. There are 13 residues in the CDR3. CDR3 DNA: TGTGCCAGCAGCTGGACCGCGTACACTGAAGCTTTCTTT. This gives the protein CASSWTAYTEAFF.

This clonotype was seen just once. This chain connects TRBV20-1 to TRBJ2-3, with 13 bases matching TRBD2. The CDR3 has 15 amino acids. Per germline, CDR1 DFQATT and CDR2 SNEGSKA (reference sequence). V lost 4 bases, J lost 3 bases, and 4 bases stayed unmatched. CDR3 protein: CSAILAGGQTDTQYF. Written as DNA, the CDR3 is TGCAGTGCTATACTAGCGGGGGGGCAAACAGATACGCAGTATTTT.

V and J are TRBV7-6 and TRBJ2-3; 8 bases are shared with TRBD2. Germline V gene data show CDR1 as SGHVS and CDR2 as FNYEAQ. The CDR3 is 15 amino acids. After removal of 4 bases from V and 3 bases from J, the junction contained 6 bases not matched to a gene. The CDR3 DNA sequence: TGTGCCAGCAGCTGGAATCCGGGGGGGACAGATACGCAGTATTTT. Translating gives CASSWNPGGTDTQYF. The variable domain in full, completed from reference TRBV7-6 and TRBJ2-3, reads GAGVSQSPRYKVTKRGQDVALRCDPISGHVSLYWYRQALGQGPEFLTYFNYEAQQDKSGLPNDRFSAERPEGSISTLTIQRTEQRDSAMYRCASSWNPGGTDTQYFGPGTRLTVL.

This clonotype came up a few times. This chain links TRBV5-6 with TRBJ2-3; the match to TRBD2 covers 10 bases. The V gene's germline CDR1 is SGHDT and CDR2 YYEEEE. This CDR3 region has 15 residues. Unmatched junction bases numbered 6, after V lost 5 bases and J lost 3 bases. CDR3 region: CASRKRTSGTDTQYF. CDR3 nucleotide sequence: TGTGCCAGCAGAAAGAGGACTAGCGGTACAGATACGCAGTATTTT. The full variable domain, rest sourced from reference TRBV5-6 and TRBJ2-3, is DAGVTQSPTHLIKTRGQQVTLRCSPKSGHDTVSWYQQALGQGPQFIFQYYEEEERQRGNFPDRFSGHQFPNYSSELNVNALLLGDSALYLCASRKRTSGTDTQYFGPGTRLTVL.

This rearrangement joins TRBV3-1 to TRBJ2-3; 9 bases match TRBD1. The CDR3 totals 14 residues. Germline V gene data show CDR1 as LGHDT and CDR2 as YNNKEL (reference sequence). V trimming: 8 bases; J trimming: 0 bases; junction bases outside the gene matches: 3. CDR3 region: CASGQGISTDTQYF. CDR3 nucleotide sequence: TGTGCCAGCGGACAGGGGATTAGCACAGATACGCAGTATTTT.

The chain employs TRBV5-5 and TRBJ1-4; D call uncertain. CDR1 is SGHKS and CDR2 is YYEKEE in the germline V gene (reference sequence). Trimming stripped 3 bases from V and 0 bases from J, with 12 bases between. This CDR3 has 16 residues. The CDR3 coding sequence is TGTGCCAGCAGCTCCGTACACCACGCAACTAATGAAAAACTGTTTTTT. This sequence encodes CASSSVHHATNEKLFF.

The V gene is TRBV18, the J gene TRBJ1-2; TRBD1 aligns across 10 bases. The ends lost 6 bases at V and 4 bases at J; junction bases unmatched: 8. CDR1 is KGHSH and CDR2 is LQKENI in the germline V gene. This CDR3 spans 15 amino acids. The CDR3, as DNA: TGTGCCAGCTCGCCCGGGACAGGGGACCCCTATGGCTACACCTTC. Amino acids: CASSPGTGDPYGYTF. Complete variable domain (other parts from reference TRBV18 and TRBJ1-2): NAGVMQNPRHLVRRRGQEARLRCSPMKGHSHVYWYRQLPEEGLKFMVYLQKENIIDESGMPKERFSAEFPKEGPSILRIQQVVRGDSAAYFCASSPGTGDPYGYTFGSGTRLTVV.

This clonotype was counted only a few times. CDR3 bases: TGTGCCATCAGTCTGACAGTGAACACTGAAGCTTTCTTT. Translation gives CAISLTVNTEAFF. This sequence joins TRBV10-3 and TRBJ1-1, with a tentative D call TRBD1 (5 bases). Looked up from germline, CDR1 is ENHRY and CDR2 is SYGVKD. The V and J ends lost 5 bases and 0 bases respectively, with 7 bases between them. The CDR3 consists of 13 residues.

This sequence joins TRBV6-2 or TRBV6-3 and TRBJ1-1; D not resolved. The germline V gene encodes CDR1 MNHEY and CDR2 SVGEGT. CDR3 length: 13 amino acids. The V end was cut by 7 bases, the J end by 4 bases, with 13 bases between. CDR3 sequence (DNA): TGTGCCAGCATTCCCTGGTCATCCACTGAAGCTTTCTTT. Its translation is CASIPWSSTEAFF.

The chain has TRBV2 and TRBJ2-1; D not certain. The germline gives CDR1 SNHLY, CDR2 FYNNEI. The CDR3 contains 12 residues. Trimming took 6 bases from V and 5 from J, leaving 8 bases between them. CDR3 DNA sequence: TGTGCCAGCAGAGACGGCAACAATGAGCAGTTCTTC. This sequence encodes CASRDGNNEQFF.

J is TRBJ2-7 and V is TRBV5-1, with TRBD1 matching 7 bases. CDR3 size: 14 residues. The ends lost 2 bases at V and 5 bases at J; junction bases unmatched: 7. Germline loops: CDR1 SGHRS, CDR2 YFSETQ. The CDR3 protein is CASSFSRGFHEQYV. In DNA form, the CDR3 reads TGCGCCAGCAGCTTCTCCAGGGGGTTCCACGAGCAGTACGTC.

The chain links TRBV18 to TRBJ1-5; tentative D call: TRBD1 (5 bases). Trimming took off 5 bases at V and 3 bases at J, with 8 bases between the two ends. In germline, CDR1 is KGHSH, CDR2 LQKENI. This CDR3 is built from 13 residues. The CDR3 protein is CASSGAFNQPQHF. In DNA, the CDR3 is TGTGCCAGCTCAGGGGCCTTCAATCAGCCCCAGCATTTT.

This clonotype was seen repeatedly, ten times or more. The CDR3 reads CASSLGTAPGYEQYV. CDR3 DNA: TGTGCCAGCAGCCTAGGGACTGCCCCGGGCTACGAGCAGTACGTC. The gene calls are TRBV14 and TRBJ2-7, with D possibly being TRBD2 (6 bases). Germline V gene sequence: CDR1 SGHDN, CDR2 FVKESK. The CDR3 is 15 amino acids. Trimming removed 4 bases from V and 3 bases from J, with 16 bases in between.

Here the CDR3 reads CASSRGQGAGSNQPQHF. The CDR3 nucleotides read TGTGCCAGCAGCAGGGGACAGGGGGCAGGAAGCAATCAGCCCCAGCATTTT. The rearrangement uses TRBV7-2 and TRBJ1-5; 12 bases are shared with TRBD1. Germline loops: CDR1 SGHTA, CDR2 FQGNSA. After removal of 5 bases from V and 1 base from J, the junction contained 6 bases not matched to a gene. This CDR3 contains 17 residues.

This clonotype has a count of ten or more. This sequence joins TRBV20-1 and TRBJ2-5, with 8 bases lining up with TRBD1. There are 16 residues in the CDR3. J was trimmed by 5 bases and V by 0 bases; bases with no gene match: 11. Germline CDR1 is DFQATT and CDR2 is SNEGSKA (reference sequence). CDR3 region: CSARDLGQGAWETQYF. CDR3 DNA sequence: TGCAGTGCTAGAGATCTGGGGCAGGGGGCTTGGGAGACCCAGTACTTC.

V usage is TRBV7-9 and J usage is TRBJ1-2; D not certain. Germline CDR1 is SEHNR and CDR2 is FQNEAQ (reference sequence). Between the trimmed V and J ends, which lost 0 bases and 8 bases, there was a span of 10 bases. This CDR3 region has 13 residues. CDR3 DNA sequence: TGTGCCAGCAGCTTAGCACGGGATGGAGGCTACACCTTC. This translates into CASSLARDGGYTF.

The J gene is TRBJ1-4, the V gene TRBV20-1; no clear D. V lost 5 bases and J 1 base, leaving 14 bases between the germline ends. The CDR3 covers 15 residues. Germline V CDR1 and CDR2: DFQATT, SNEGSKA (reference sequence). The CDR3 DNA follows: TGCAGTGCTTCTGACCCAAGAGGAACTAATGAAAAACTGTTTTTT. Translating gives CSASDPRGTNEKLFF.

This clonotype was picked up many times. This chain joins TRBV12-3 or TRBV12-4 and TRBJ1-5; D may be TRBD1 (5 bases). CDR3 length: 12 amino acids. Trimming cost V 5 bases and J 14 bases, with 16 bases left between them. CDR3 in amino acids: CASSPGGGLEHF. CDR3 nucleotide sequence: TGTGCCAGCAGTCCCGGGGGGGGTTTGGAGCATTTT.